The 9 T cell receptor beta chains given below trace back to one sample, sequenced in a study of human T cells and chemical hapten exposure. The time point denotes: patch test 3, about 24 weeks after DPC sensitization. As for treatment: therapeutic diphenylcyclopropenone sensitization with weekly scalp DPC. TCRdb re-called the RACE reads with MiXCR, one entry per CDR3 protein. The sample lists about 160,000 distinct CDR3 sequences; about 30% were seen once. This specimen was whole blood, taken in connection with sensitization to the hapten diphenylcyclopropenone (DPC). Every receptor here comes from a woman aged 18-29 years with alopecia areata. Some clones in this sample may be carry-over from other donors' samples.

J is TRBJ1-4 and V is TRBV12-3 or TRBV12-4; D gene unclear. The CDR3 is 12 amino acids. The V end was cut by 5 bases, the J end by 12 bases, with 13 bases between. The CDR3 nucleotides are TGTGCCAGCAGTAAACGGTCTGGGGAACTGTTTTTT. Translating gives CASSKRSGELFF.

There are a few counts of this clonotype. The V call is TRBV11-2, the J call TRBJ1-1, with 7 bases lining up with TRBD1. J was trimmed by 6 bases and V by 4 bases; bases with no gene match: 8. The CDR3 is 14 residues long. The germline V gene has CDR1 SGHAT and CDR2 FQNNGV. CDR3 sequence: CASSSRQGRSEAFF. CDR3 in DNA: TGTGCCAGCAGCTCTCGACAGGGACGGTCTGAAGCTTTCTTT.

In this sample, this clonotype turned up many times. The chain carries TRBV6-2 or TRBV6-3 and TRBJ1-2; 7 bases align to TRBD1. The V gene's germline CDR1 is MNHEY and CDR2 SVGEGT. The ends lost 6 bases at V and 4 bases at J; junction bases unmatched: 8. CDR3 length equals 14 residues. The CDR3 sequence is CASRNPGQTYGYTF. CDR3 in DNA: TGTGCCAGCAGAAATCCGGGACAGACCTATGGCTACACCTTC.

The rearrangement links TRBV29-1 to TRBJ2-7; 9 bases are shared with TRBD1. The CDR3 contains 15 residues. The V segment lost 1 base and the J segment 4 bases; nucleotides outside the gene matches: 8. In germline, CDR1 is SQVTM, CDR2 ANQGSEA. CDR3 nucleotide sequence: TGCAGCGTTGAAGGGACAGGGGAAAGGATGTACGAGCAGTACTTC. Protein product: CSVEGTGERMYEQYF.

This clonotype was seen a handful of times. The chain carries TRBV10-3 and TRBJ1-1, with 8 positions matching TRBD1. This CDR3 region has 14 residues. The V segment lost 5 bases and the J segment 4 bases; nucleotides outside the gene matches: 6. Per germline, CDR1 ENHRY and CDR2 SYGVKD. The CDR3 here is CAISNGQGPTEAFF. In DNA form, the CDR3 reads TGTGCCATCAGTAACGGACAGGGTCCCACTGAAGCTTTCTTT.

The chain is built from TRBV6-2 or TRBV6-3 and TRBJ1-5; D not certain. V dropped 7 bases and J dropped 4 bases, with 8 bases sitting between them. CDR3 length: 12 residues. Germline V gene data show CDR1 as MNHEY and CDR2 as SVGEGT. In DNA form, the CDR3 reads TGTGCCAGCACCTGGGGTAATCAGCCCCAGCATTTT. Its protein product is CASTWGNQPQHF.

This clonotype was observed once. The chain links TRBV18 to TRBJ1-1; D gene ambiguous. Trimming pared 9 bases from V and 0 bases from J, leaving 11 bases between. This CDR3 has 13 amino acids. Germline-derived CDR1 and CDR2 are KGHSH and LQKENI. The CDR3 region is CASTDTLNTEAFF. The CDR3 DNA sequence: TGTGCCAGTACCGACACGTTGAACACTGAAGCTTTCTTT.

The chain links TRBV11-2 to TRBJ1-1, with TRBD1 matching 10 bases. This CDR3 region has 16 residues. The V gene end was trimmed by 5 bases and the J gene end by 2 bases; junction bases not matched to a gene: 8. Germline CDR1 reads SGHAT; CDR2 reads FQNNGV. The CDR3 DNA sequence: TGTGCCAGCAGCCCTGGACAGGGGGGTGGAAACACTGAAGCTTTCTTT. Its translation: CASSPGQGGGNTEAFF. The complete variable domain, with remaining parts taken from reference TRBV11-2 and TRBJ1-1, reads EAGVAQSPRYKIIEKRQSVAFWCNPISGHATLYWYQQILGQGPKLLIQFQNNGVVDDSQLPKDRFSAERLKGVDSTLKIQPAKLEDSAVYLCASSPGQGGGNTEAFFGQGTRLTVV.

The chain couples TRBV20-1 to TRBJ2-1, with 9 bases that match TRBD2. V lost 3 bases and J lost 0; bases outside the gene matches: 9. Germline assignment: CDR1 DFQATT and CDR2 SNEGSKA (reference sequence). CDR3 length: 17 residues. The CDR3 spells CSARARSSGTSYNEQFF. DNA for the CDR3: TGCAGTGCTAGGGCCCGGTCTAGCGGGACCTCCTACAATGAGCAGTTCTTC.